This entry lists 10 T cell receptor beta chains sequenced from one sample in a study of identifying expanded T cells in peripheral blood. Only in-frame clones appear in the TCRdb table, and some are missing; sequencing was by immunoSEQ multiplex PCR. The sample yields roughly 63,000 clones, approximately 83% seen once. The sequenced sample consisted of blood. Source of these receptors: a person aged 18-69 years in good health.

The rearrangement uses TRBV5-6 and TRBJ2-2; D uncertain. CDR1 SGHDT and CDR2 YYEEEE come from the germline V gene. The CDR3 has 15 residues. The V end was cut by 0 bases, the J end by 4 bases, with 10 bases between. CDR3 amino acids: CASSLVVGLTGELFF. Here the CDR3 DNA reads TGTGCCAGCAGCTTGGTGGTGGGCCTCACCGGGGAGCTGTTTTTT.

This clone was seen only a few times. V is TRBV5-5 and J is TRBJ2-1; TRBD1 matches at 9 bases. Germline V gene data show CDR1 as SGHKS and CDR2 as YYEKEE (reference sequence). This CDR3 region has 15 residues. The trim removed 3 bases at V and 2 bases at J, leaving 3 bases unmatched. This CDR3 is CASSSRDRAYNEQFF. The DNA for the CDR3 is TGTGCCAGCAGCTCGCGGGACAGGGCCTACAATGAGCAGTTCTTC.

The chain uses TRBV19 and TRBJ2-1; no clear D. There are 15 residues in the CDR3. The V end was cut by 3 bases, the J end by 3 bases, with 12 bases between. Germline V CDR1 and CDR2: LNHDA, SQIVND (reference sequence). The CDR3, as DNA: TGTGCCAGTAGTATTACCCGGGTGAACTACAATGAGCAGTTCTTC. Translation gives CASSITRVNYNEQFF.

The gene calls are TRBV6-6 and TRBJ2-7; 9 nucleotides match TRBD1. Trimming at V came to 6 bases and at J to 5 bases, leaving 8 bases not matched to a gene. Germline V gene sequence: CDR1 MNHNY, CDR2 SVGAGI (reference sequence). This CDR3 contains 14 residues. The CDR3, as DNA: TGTGCCAGCAGACCCGGGACAGGGTTCCACGAGCAGTACTTC. Protein: CASRPGTGFHEQYF.

The J gene is TRBJ2-3, the V gene TRBV5-1; 7 bases align to TRBD2. The V gene's germline CDR1 is SGHRS and CDR2 YFSETQ. The V segment lost 2 bases and the J segment 2 bases; nucleotides outside the gene matches: 8. The CDR3 totals 16 residues. Here the CDR3 reads CASSFTAGNPTDTQYF. The CDR3 DNA follows: TGCGCCAGCAGCTTTACAGCGGGAAACCCCACAGATACGCAGTATTTT.

The rearrangement uses TRBV19 and TRBJ2-5, with TRBD2 identical over 8 bases. The junction had 11 bases not matched to a gene; V was cut back by 4 bases and J by 1 base. The V gene's germline CDR1 is LNHDA and CDR2 SQIVND (reference sequence). The CDR3 is 17 amino acids. The CDR3 coding sequence is TGTGCCAGTAGTAAATCCGGACTAGCCGGGGGCCAAGAGACCCAGTACTTC. Translation gives CASSKSGLAGGQETQYF.

Here the CDR3 DNA reads TGCGCCAGCAGCCACCCGGGACGGCACTACGAGCAGTACTTC. Residues: CASSHPGRHYEQYF. The chain employs TRBV4-1 and TRBJ2-7; D may match TRBD1 or TRBD2 (5 bases each). Germline V CDR1 and CDR2: MGHRA, YSYEKL. V shed 3 bases and J shed 3 bases, with 12 bases lying between them. The CDR3 contains 14 residues.

This clone was seen a handful of times. Other DNA variants within this sample encode the same CDR3. The rearrangement uses TRBV6-1 and TRBJ2-7, with no clear D. Trimming took 7 bases from V and 1 from J, leaving 2 bases between them. The V gene's germline CDR1 is MNHNS and CDR2 SASEGT. The length of the CDR3 is 10 residues. The CDR3 coding sequence is TGTGCCAGCAATTCCTACGAGCAGTACTTC. Its translation is CASNSYEQYF.

The chain couples TRBV30 to TRBJ2-2; 11 nucleotides agree with TRBD2. This CDR3 region has 17 residues. Germline V gene lookup returns CDR1 GTSNPN and CDR2 SVGIG (reference sequence). For the CDR3, the DNA is TGTCCAAGCGTGGGGCTAGCGGGGGGACCGGGGACCGGGGAGCTGTTTTTT. Translated: CPSVGLAGGPGTGELFF. The full variable domain, rest sourced from reference TRBV30 and TRBJ2-2, is SQTIHQWPATLVQPVGSPLSLECTVEGTSNPNLYWYRQAAGRGLQLLFYSVGIGQISSEVPQNLSASRPQDRQFILSSKKLLLSDSGFYLCPSVGLAGGPGTGELFFGEGSRLTVL.

This clone has just a few counts. The CDR3 nucleotides are TGTGCCAGCAGCTTATCGGCAGGGAACCTTAGCAATCAGCCCCAGCATTTT. Translating gives CASSLSAGNLSNQPQHF. The rearrangement joins TRBV7-4 to TRBJ1-5; D possibly corresponds to TRBD1 (5 bases). The germline V gene has CDR1 SGHVT and CDR2 SQSDAQ. Deletions cut 2 bases from V and 0 bases from J, with 14 bases between. This CDR3 has 17 residues.